This T cell receptor beta chain was obtained from a study of cytomegalovirus exposure and HLA in healthy donors. Whole-study context: Per a later analysis, the roughly 640 first-cohort and approximately 120 validation repertoires shared one platform. Findings and caveats of the study: Rarity marked most TCR sequences, yet some public TCRs occurred in many donors. According to a subsequent analysis, TCR clusters from the first cohort were inclined to appear together in the 110 or so validation repertoires. The listing of 150 to 200 TCR beta chains classed them as cytomegalovirus-associated.

Germline CDR1 SGHRS, CDR2 YFSETQ. V lost 2 bases and J 0 bases, leaving 9 bases between the germline ends. CDR3 length equals 15 residues. As to this clone: Its specificity is not known.

Measured with immunoSEQ multiplex PCR; TCRdb has only the in-frame clones, and not every one. Of approximately 300,000 clones in the sample, around 90% were seen once. This clonotype was obtained from a woman in her 30s in good health and CMV-seropositive. This chain links TRBV5-1 with TRBJ2-1, with D possibly matching TRBD2 (5 bases). Input material: PBMCs. The CDR3 sequence: CASSLLGSSYNEQFF. The DNA of the CDR3 is TGCGCCAGCAGCTTACTAGGGAGCTCCTACAATGAGCAGTTCTTC.